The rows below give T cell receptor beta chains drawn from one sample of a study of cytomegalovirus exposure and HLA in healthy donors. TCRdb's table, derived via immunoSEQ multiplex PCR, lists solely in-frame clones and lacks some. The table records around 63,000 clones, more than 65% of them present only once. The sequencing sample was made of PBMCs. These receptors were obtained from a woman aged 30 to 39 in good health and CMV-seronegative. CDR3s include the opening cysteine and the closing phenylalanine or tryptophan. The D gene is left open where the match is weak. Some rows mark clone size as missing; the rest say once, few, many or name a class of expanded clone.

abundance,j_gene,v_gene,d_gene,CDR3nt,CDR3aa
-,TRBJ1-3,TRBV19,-,TGTGCCAGTGGGGACAAAACCTTCTCTGGAAACACCATATATTTT,CASGDKTFSGNTIYF
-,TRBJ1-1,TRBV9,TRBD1,TGTGCCAGCAGCGCTCGGACAGGGCCGAACACTGAAGCTTTCTTT,CASSARTGPNTEAFF
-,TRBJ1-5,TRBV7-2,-,TGTGCCAGCAGCAAGGACAGTAGCAATCAGCCCCAGCATTTT,CASSKDSSNQPQHF
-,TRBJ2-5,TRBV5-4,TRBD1,TGTGCCAGCAGCCCAGGGACAGGGCAAGAGACCCAGTACTTC,CASSPGTGQETQYF
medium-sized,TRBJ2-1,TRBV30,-,TGTGCCTGGAGTGTAAAGGGACTTGTATACAATGAGCAGTTCTTC,CAWSVKGLVYNEQFF
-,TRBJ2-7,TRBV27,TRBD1,TGTGCCAGCAGTCCCGAAACAGGGGACGAGCAGTACTTC,CASSPETGDEQYF
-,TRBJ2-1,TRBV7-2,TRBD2,TGTGCCAGCAGCTTGAGGGGAACTAGCGGCTACAATGAGCAGTTCTTC,CASSLRGTSGYNEQFF
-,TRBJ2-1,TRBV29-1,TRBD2,TGCAGCGTTGCCGGGACTAGCGAGGTCTACAATGAGCAGTTCTTC,CSVAGTSEVYNEQFF
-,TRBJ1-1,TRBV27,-,TGTGCCAGCAGTTTATTGGCTGCGGTTGGCACTGAAGCTTTCTTT,CASSLLAAVGTEAFF
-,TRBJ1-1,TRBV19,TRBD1,TGTGCCAGTAACAGGGGGAGCAACACTGAAGCTTTCTTT,CASNRGSNTEAFF
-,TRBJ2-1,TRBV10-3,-,TGTGCCATCAGGGCCCCAGGCGCCCACAATGAGCAGTTCTTC,CAIRAPGAHNEQFF
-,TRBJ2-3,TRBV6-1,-,TGTGCCAGTTGGCTCAGGGGTGGCACAGATACGCAGTATTTT,CASWLRGGTDTQYF
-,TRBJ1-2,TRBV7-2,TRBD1,TGTGCCAGCAGCTCCGGACAGGGGGATGGCTACACCTTC,CASSSGQGDGYTF
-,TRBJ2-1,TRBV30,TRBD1,TGTGCCTGGAGTACCGGGACAGGGAACAATGAGCAGTTCTTC,CAWSTGTGNNEQFF
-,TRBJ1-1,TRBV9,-,TGTGCCAGCAGCGTAGTAGGAGCGAACACTGAAGCTTTCTTT,CASSVVGANTEAFF
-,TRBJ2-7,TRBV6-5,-,TGTGCCAGCAGTTACGGGAGGAACTACGAGCAGTACTTC,CASSYGRNYEQYF
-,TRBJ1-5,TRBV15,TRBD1,TGTGCCACCAGCAGAAAACAGGGGGCTATCCAGCCCCAGCATTTT,CATSRKQGAIQPQHF
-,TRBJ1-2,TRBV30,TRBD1,TGTGCCTGGAGTGTACCCGCACAGGGGGGTGTGAAACCTACAGATTATGGCTACACCTTC,CAWSVPAQGGVKPTDYGYTF
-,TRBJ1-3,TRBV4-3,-,TGCGCCAGCAGCCAAGAGTTCTTCTCTGGAAACACCATATATTTT,CASSQEFFSGNTIYF
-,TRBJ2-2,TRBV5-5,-,TGTGCCAGCAGCTCCTCCCTGGCAGGGAGGACCGGGGAGCTGTTTTTT,CASSSSLAGRTGELFF
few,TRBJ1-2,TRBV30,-,TGTGCCTGGAGTGGACTTCCAAACTATGGCTACACCTTC,CAWSGLPNYGYTF
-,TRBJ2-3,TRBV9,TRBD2,TGTGCCAGCAGCGTGGAGTTAGCGGGAGGGTCAGATACGCAGTATTTT,CASSVELAGGSDTQYF
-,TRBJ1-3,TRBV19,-,TGTGCCAGTAGTTTACAGGAGAGCTCTGGAAACACCATATATTTT,CASSLQESSGNTIYF
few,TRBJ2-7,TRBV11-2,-,TGTGCCAGCAGCTTCGTTCCGGAGAATTACGAGCAGTACTTC,CASSFVPENYEQYF
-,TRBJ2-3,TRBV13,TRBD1,TGTGCCAGCAGCGGTAGACAGGGGCTGGATACGCAGTATTTT,CASSGRQGLDTQYF
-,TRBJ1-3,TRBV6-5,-,TGTGCCAGCAGTTACGAGGGCTCTGGAAACACCATATATTTT,CASSYEGSGNTIYF
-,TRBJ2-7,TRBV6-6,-,TGTGCCAGCGCCCCTATTGGTTCGGGGTCCGAGCAGTACTTC,CASAPIGSGSEQYF
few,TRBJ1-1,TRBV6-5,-,TGTGCCAGCAGTCCTACAGGTAACACTGAAGCTTTCTTT,CASSPTGNTEAFF
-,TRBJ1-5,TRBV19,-,TGTGCCAGTAGTATCCTGCGCAGGGTAAACCAGCCCCAGCATTTT,CASSILRRVNQPQHF
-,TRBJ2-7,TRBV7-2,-,TGTGCCAGCAGCTATGGGGCGAAGAGGGAGCAGTACTTC,CASSYGAKREQYF
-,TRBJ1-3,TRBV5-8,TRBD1,TGTGCCAGCAGCACAGGGACAGATCCTTTCTCTGGAAACACCATATATTTT,CASSTGTDPFSGNTIYF
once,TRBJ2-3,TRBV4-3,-,TGCGCCAGCAGCCAAACATGGCTCATGGCAGATACGCAGTATTTT,CASSQTWLMADTQYF
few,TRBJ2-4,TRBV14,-,TGTGCCAGCAGCCAGTTTTTAGATTCAGGCATTCAGTACTTC,CASSQFLDSGIQYF
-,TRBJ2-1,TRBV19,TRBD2,TGTGCCAGTAGTCGACTAGCCCTCCCGGTGGATGAGCAGTTCTTC,CASSRLALPVDEQFF
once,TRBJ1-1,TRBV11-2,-,TGTGCCAGCAGCTTAGGAGGATTGAACACTGAAGCTTTCTTT,CASSLGGLNTEAFF
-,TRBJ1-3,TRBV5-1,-,TGCGCCAGCAGCTTGGGCAGTTCCCGGCGGGGAAACACCATATATTTT,CASSLGSSRRGNTIYF
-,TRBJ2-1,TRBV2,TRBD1,TGTGCCGGCACGACAGGGCTCGGCAATGAGCAGTTCTTC,CAGTTGLGNEQFF
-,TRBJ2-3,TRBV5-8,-,TGTGCCAGCAGCCCCATGTCGCTCGGGGGCACAGATACGCAGTATTTT,CASSPMSLGGTDTQYF
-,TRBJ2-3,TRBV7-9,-,TGTGCCAGCAGCCCTCGGGGTACACCGCAGTATTTT,CASSPRGTPQYF
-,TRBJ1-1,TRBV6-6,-,TGTGCCAGCAGCCACGGACAGTCACTAAATCGTGAGGCTTTCTTT,CASSHGQSLNREAFF
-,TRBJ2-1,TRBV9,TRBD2,TGTGCCAGCAGCGTAGCTTATCTAGCGGGGGGCCGCAATGAGCAGTTCTTC,CASSVAYLAGGRNEQFF
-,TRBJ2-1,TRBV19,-,TGTGCCAGTAGTTTGGCAGGCCGGGAGCAGTTCTTC,CASSLAGREQFF
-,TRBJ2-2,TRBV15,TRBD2,TGTGCCACCAGCAGAGATGCGGGAGCCAACACCGGGGAGCTGTTTTTT,CATSRDAGANTGELFF
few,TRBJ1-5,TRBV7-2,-,TGTGCCAGCAGCCTCCAAACTGATCAGCCCCAGCATTTT,CASSLQTDQPQHF
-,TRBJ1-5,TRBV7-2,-,TGTGCCAGCAGCTTAGAATCCCAGGGGAATCAGCCCCAGCATTTT,CASSLESQGNQPQHF
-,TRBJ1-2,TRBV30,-,TGTGCCTGGAGTTCGGTAAACTATGGCTACACCTTC,CAWSSVNYGYTF
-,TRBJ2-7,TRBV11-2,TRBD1,TGTGCCAGCAGCTTAGGGGCAGGGGGCTACGAGCAGTACTTC,CASSLGAGGYEQYF
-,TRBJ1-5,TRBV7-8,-,TGTGCCAGCAGCTTATTCGGTGAGAATCAGCCCCAGCATTTT,CASSLFGENQPQHF
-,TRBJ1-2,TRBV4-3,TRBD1,TGCGCCAGCAGCCACGGAACAGGGGAGGGCTACACCTTC,CASSHGTGEGYTF
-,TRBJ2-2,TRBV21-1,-,TGTGCCAGCAGCAAATATACTAGCGGGCCCGGGGAGCTGTTTTTT,CASSKYTSGPGELFF
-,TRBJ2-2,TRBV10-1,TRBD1,TGCGCCAGCAGCACTGGACAGGCTGGTACCGGGGAGCTGTTTTTT,CASSTGQAGTGELFF
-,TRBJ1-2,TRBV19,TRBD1,TGTGCCAGTAGTCCCGGGACAGTCCCGAGGGGCTACACCTTC,CASSPGTVPRGYTF
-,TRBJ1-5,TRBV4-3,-,TGCGCCAGCAGCCAAGATCGAATAGGGGCGGTCAGTCAGCCCCAGCATTTT,CASSQDRIGAVSQPQHF